The 31 T cell receptor beta chains below come from one sample, sequenced in a study of blood T cells in healthy people across ages. Combining a sample-barcoded 5' primer with a J-beta primer mix, a second PCR ran for roughly 6 to 11 cycles. Each CDR3 protein is one row after TCRdb ran MiXCR on the 5' RACE reads. The table has fewer than 1.5 million distinct CDR3 sequences, around two fifths seen once. The sequencing input was blood. The receptor set was obtained from a woman younger than 35 in good health.

The J gene is TRBJ2-4, the V gene TRBV4-1; TRBD2 is a possible D gene (6 bases). The DNA end favors TRBJ2-7, so the J call may be wrong. From germline, CDR1 is MGHRA and CDR2 YSYEKL. CDR3 length: 16 amino acids. The CDR3 DNA follows: TGCGCCAGCAGCCTGCCCCCTCGGCGGGGAACCTACGAGCAGTACTTC. Its protein is CASSLPPRRGTYEQYF.

The chain is built from TRBV6-5 and TRBJ2-5; D perhaps matches TRBD2 (6 bases). Germline V gives CDR1 MNHEY, CDR2 SVGAGI. The germline V and J ends were trimmed by 6 bases and 11 bases, with 25 bases remaining between them. The CDR3 covers 15 residues. The CDR3 DNA is TGTGCCAGCAGGGAGGGGTTCGGGATATACAATGAGCAGTACTTC. Protein product: CASREGFGIYNEQYF.

V is TRBV6-1 and J is TRBJ1-1, with TRBD1 matching 7 bases. Germline assignment: CDR1 MNHNS and CDR2 SASEGT. CDR3 length: 11 amino acids. Trimming at V came to 10 bases and at J to 7 bases, leaving 6 bases not matched to a gene. The CDR3, as DNA: TGTGCCACCGGGACAGCCCGTGAAGCTTTCTTT. Its protein is CATGTAREAFF.

This chain connects TRBV4-2 to TRBJ2-1, with unresolved D. The CDR3 spans 18 residues. V dropped 0 bases and J dropped 0 bases, with 15 bases sitting between them. Germline CDR1 and CDR2: LGHNA and YNFKEQ. CDR3 loop: CASSQEKDAAGSYNEQFF. The CDR3 DNA follows: TGTGCCAGCAGCCAAGAAAAGGATGCCGCAGGCTCCTACAATGAGCAGTTCTTC.

The chain combines TRBV12-3 or TRBV12-4 with TRBJ1-5; D not certain. Trimming cost V 2 bases and J 4 bases, with 12 bases left between them. The CDR3 covers 15 residues. The CDR3 DNA sequence: TGTGCCAGCAGTTTAAAATTCGGACGGAATCAGCCCCAGCATTTT. Its protein is CASSLKFGRNQPQHF.

This clonotype was observed a handful of times. V is TRBV7-8 and J is TRBJ2-1; 11 bases match TRBD2. Trimming cost V 2 bases and J 6 bases; bases outside gene matches: 6. CDR1 and CDR2 from the germline V gene are SGHVS and FQNEAQ. The CDR3 is 16 amino acids. CDR3 coding DNA: TGTGCCAGCAGCTTACAACTAGCGGGAGTTGCCAATGAGCAGTTCTTC. Its translation: CASSLQLAGVANEQFF. Combining the CDR3 with reference TRBV7-8 and TRBJ2-1 gives the whole variable domain GAGVSQSPRYKVAKRGQDVALRCDPISGHVSLFWYQQALGQGPEFLTYFQNEAQLDKSGLPSDRFFAERPEGSVSTLKIQRTQQEDSAVYLCASSLQLAGVANEQFFGPGTRLTVL.

The rearrangement joins TRBV29-1 to TRBJ2-7; D gene uncertain. V was clipped by 4 bases and J by 2 bases, with 9 bases between them. CDR1 and CDR2 from the germline V gene are SQVTM and ANQGSEA. CDR3 size: 12 residues. CDR3 sequence reads: CSVGQTPYEQYF. The CDR3, as DNA: TGCAGCGTTGGCCAGACTCCCTACGAGCAGTACTTC.

This clonotype appeared once. The gene calls are TRBV12-3 or TRBV12-4 and TRBJ1-1, with no clear D. The CDR3 extends over 15 amino acids. Trimming shortened V by 5 bases and J by 4 bases, and 17 bases separated the two germline ends. The CDR3 nucleotides read TGTGCCAGCAGTCCCCGTCAGAGGAGTGGCACTGAAGCTTTCTTT. This encodes CASSPRQRSGTEAFF.

The chain has TRBV7-9 and TRBJ1-2, with D hard to call. This CDR3 contains 15 residues. CDR1 SEHNR and CDR2 FQNEAQ come from the germline V gene (reference sequence). V lost 9 bases and J lost 5, with 22 bases in between. CDR3 DNA sequence: TGTGCCAGTAAACTTACAAAATCTTCGGATTATGGCTACACCTTC. Translation: CASKLTKSSDYGYTF.

The gene calls are TRBV6-6 and TRBJ1-3; D unclear. Germline V lookup: CDR1 MNHNY, CDR2 SVGAGI (reference sequence). The CDR3 has 15 amino acids. Trimming shortened V by 5 bases and J by 0 bases, and 11 bases separated the two germline ends. The CDR3 sequence is CASSHDRSSGNTIYF. CDR3 DNA sequence: TGTGCCAGCAGTCACGACCGCAGCTCTGGAAACACCATATATTTT.

The table lists this clonotype with a count of one. This chain joins TRBV6-1 and TRBJ2-5, with D tentatively TRBD2 (5 bases). This CDR3 spans 14 amino acids. Germline V lookup: CDR1 MNHNS, CDR2 SASEGT. The V end was cut by 0 bases, the J end by 9 bases, with 14 bases between. The CDR3, as DNA: TGTGCCAGCAGTGAAGCTAGCGCTTCCAGACCCCAGTACTTC. The encoded protein is CASSEASASRPQYF.

The genes are TRBV29-1 and TRBJ2-5; possible D gene TRBD1, 5 bases. Trimming stripped 7 bases from V and 1 base from J, with 13 bases between. The CDR3 is 13 amino acids. CDR1 SQVTM and CDR2 ANQGSEA come from the germline V gene. CDR3 sequence reads: CSAQDSPQETQYF. CDR3 nucleotides: TGCAGCGCCCAAGACAGTCCCCAAGAGACCCAGTACTTC.

The V gene is TRBV20-1, the J gene TRBJ2-3; 11 bases are shared with TRBD2. The junction had 9 bases not matched to a gene; V was cut back by 8 bases and J by 2 bases. The length of the CDR3 is 15 residues. CDR1 DFQATT and CDR2 SNEGSKA come from the germline V gene (reference sequence). CDR3 in DNA: TGCAGTACCATTAGCGGGGGGGTCCCCACAGATACGCAGTATTTT. It encodes CSTISGGVPTDTQYF.

This clonotype was counted between two and nine times. The chain links TRBV20-1 to TRBJ2-1, with D uncertain. The germline CDR1 and CDR2 sequences are DFQATT and SNEGSKA (reference sequence). With 5 bases removed from V and 4 bases from J, the gap between germline ends came to 18 bases. CDR3 length equals 15 residues. CDR3 loop: CSAFPPAKYYNEQFF. The CDR3, as DNA: TGCAGTGCTTTTCCCCCTGCTAAGTATTACAATGAGCAGTTCTTC.

This clonotype was seen a handful of times. The CDR3 loop is CSALGQTLSGANVLTF. DNA for the CDR3: TGCAGCGCCCTCGGACAGACCCTCTCTGGGGCCAACGTCCTGACTTTC. The chain employs TRBV29-1 and TRBJ2-6, with D maybe TRBD1 (6 bases). Looked up from germline, CDR1 is SQVTM and CDR2 is ANQGSEA. The CDR3 length is 16 residues. V lost 7 bases, J lost 0 bases, and 16 bases lay in between.

This rearrangement joins TRBV4-2 to TRBJ2-1; TRBD2 agrees at 16 bases. Germline V gene lookup returns CDR1 LGHNA and CDR2 YNFKEQ. The CDR3 sequence is 17 residues long. Losses at the gene ends were 0 bases for V and 10 bases for J; bases not matched to a gene: 6. CDR3 DNA: TGTGCCAGCAGCCAAGAGGGACTAGCGGGAGGGAGCTACGAGCAGTTCTTC. The encoded protein is CASSQEGLAGGSYEQFF.

This clonotype was counted between two and nine times. The chain recombines TRBV20-1 with TRBJ2-7, with TRBD2 identical over 8 bases. The germline V gene encodes CDR1 DFQATT and CDR2 SNEGSKA (reference sequence). V lost 3 bases and J lost 6; bases outside the gene matches: 13. This CDR3 is built from 15 residues. The CDR3 region is CSASARGAGVVEQYF. CDR3 nucleotide sequence: TGCAGTGCTAGCGCCAGGGGAGCGGGAGTGGTCGAGCAGTACTTC.

This clonotype occurred a few times. The rearrangement uses TRBV6-5 and TRBJ1-2; D unresolved. Trimming cost V 2 bases and J 4 bases, with 11 bases left between them. The CDR3 extends over 14 amino acids. Germline V CDR1 and CDR2: MNHEY, SVGAGI. CDR3 sequence (DNA): TGTGCCAGCAGTTACGGGCCCACTTCCTATGGCTACACCTTC. Amino acids: CASSYGPTSYGYTF.

This clonotype turned up a few times. J is TRBJ2-1 and V is TRBV9; the D gene is possibly TRBD2 (6 bases). CDR3 size: 16 residues. V was pared by 0 bases and J by 2 bases, with 12 bases between. The germline CDR1 and CDR2 sequences are SGDLS and YYNGEE. The CDR3 sequence: CASSVAPAGTYNEQFF. CDR3 sequence (DNA): TGTGCCAGCAGCGTAGCTCCCGCGGGAACCTACAATGAGCAGTTCTTC.

This clonotype occurred a few times. This chain's CDR3 is CASSESLTYNEQFF. The CDR3 DNA is TGTGCCAGCAGTGAGTCATTAACTTATAACGAGCAGTTCTTC. The chain is built from TRBV25-1 and TRBJ2-1; D is undetermined. CDR3 size: 14 residues. The V gene's germline CDR1 is MGHDK and CDR2 SYGVNS. Trimming pared 3 bases from V and 10 bases from J, leaving 16 bases between.

Comment on this clonotype: A junction end diverges from the germline sequence, so it may reflect a read error. This rearrangement joins TRBV11-2 to TRBJ1-6; perhaps TRBD1 as D (6 bases). The CDR3 extends over 13 amino acids. Germline values: CDR1 SGHAT, CDR2 FQNNGV. The CDR3 loop is CASRSSGDSPPHF. The DNA for the CDR3 is TGTGCCAGCCGTTCCTCAGGGGATTCGCCCCCCCACTTT.

The count of this clonotype is one. A read error is possible here, since a much larger clone lies one base away. J is TRBJ2-7 and V is TRBV6-1; TRBD1 or TRBD2 may be the D gene (5 bases each). The CDR3 loop spans 13 amino acids. V was trimmed by 6 bases and J by 6 bases, leaving 15 bases between them. CDR1 is MNHNS and CDR2 is SASEGT in the germline V gene. The DNA for the CDR3 is TGTGCCAGCAGCGGGACGGATCCTGTCGAGCAGTACTTC. It yields the protein CASSGTDPVEQYF.

In this sample, this clonotype turned up a few times. J is TRBJ1-2 and V is TRBV6-5, with no clear D. The ends were cut back, 5 bases at V and 3 bases at J, with 10 bases in the middle. This CDR3 comprises 13 residues. Germline values: CDR1 MNHEY, CDR2 SVGAGI. Here the CDR3 reads CASSSLTDYGYTF. Here the CDR3 DNA reads TGTGCCAGCAGTAGCCTAACGGACTATGGCTACACCTTC.

This clonotype has only a few counts. The CDR3 DNA is TGTGCCAGCAGTTCAAATTCGCCGGAAATAATTTCACCCCTCCACTTT. Residues: CASSSNSPEIISPLHF. V is TRBV7-9 and J is TRBJ1-6; D call uncertain. This CDR3 has 16 amino acids. Germline lookup yields CDR1 SEHNR and CDR2 FQNEAQ (reference sequence). Trimming stripped 6 bases from V and 9 bases from J, with 21 bases between.

As for this clonotype: The junction shows a germline mismatch at one end, possibly a read error. The chain uses TRBV10-2 and TRBJ2-7, with TRBD1 matching over 8 bases. CDR3 size: 16 residues. The germline V gene encodes CDR1 WSHSY and CDR2 SAAADI. The CDR3 nucleotides read TGCGCCAACAGTGAGTCGCGGTGGACAGGGTCCTACGAGCAGTACTTC. Translated, it gives CANSESRWTGSYEQYF.

J is TRBJ1-1 and V is TRBV30; D is unresolved. There are 12 residues in the CDR3. V lost 1 base, J lost 11 bases, and 14 bases lay in between. The germline V gene has CDR1 GTSNPN and CDR2 SVGIG (reference sequence). The chain's CDR3 is CAWSGGYDRAFF. CDR3 DNA: TGTGCCTGGAGTGGAGGGTATGATCGTGCTTTCTTT.

This clonotype is a singleton in its sample. The chain recombines TRBV5-6 with TRBJ1-1, with D uncertain. V gave up 1 base and J gave up 1 base, with 8 bases separating them. This CDR3 is built from 14 residues. Germline-derived CDR1 and CDR2 are SGHDT and YYEEEE. The CDR3 reads CASSLFNRNTEAFF. The CDR3 DNA follows: TGTGCCAGCAGCTTGTTTAATCGGAACACTGAAGCTTTCTTT.

The chain carries TRBV2 and TRBJ2-3; D remains unclear. The V gene lost 5 bases and the J gene lost 1 base, with 10 bases spanning the gap. The CDR3 runs to 14 residues. Per the germline V gene, CDR1 is SNHLY and CDR2 is FYNNEI. The chain's CDR3 is CASSPIPGTDTQYF. The CDR3 DNA reads as TGTGCCAGCAGTCCCATACCGGGCACAGATACGCAGTATTTT.

The chain combines TRBV6-6 with TRBJ2-4; 11 nucleotides match TRBD2. The J call may be mistaken, given a closer DNA end match to TRBJ2-7. From germline, CDR1 is MNHNY and CDR2 SVGAGI (reference sequence). This CDR3 has 15 residues. CDR3 loop: CATGRLAGLRGEQYF. The CDR3 region has the DNA TGTGCCACGGGCCGACTAGCGGGATTGCGGGGCGAGCAGTACTTC.

This clonotype was picked up a small number of times. This sequence joins TRBV20-1 and TRBJ1-4; 10 bases map to TRBD1. Germline lookup yields CDR1 DFQATT and CDR2 SNEGSKA (reference sequence). The CDR3 is 14 residues long. Trimming cost V 5 bases and J 5 bases; bases outside gene matches: 5. The CDR3, as DNA: TGCAGTGCTTCCGGACAGGGGGGGAATGAAAAACTGTTTTTT. This encodes CSASGQGGNEKLFF.

The rearrangement links TRBV28 to TRBJ2-7, with 9 bases fitting TRBD2. Germline-derived CDR1 and CDR2 are MDHEN and SYDVKM. Unmatched junction bases numbered 5, after V lost 7 bases and J lost 4 bases. The CDR3 runs 13 residues. The CDR3 sequence: CASMKTSGYEQYF. The CDR3 DNA follows: TGTGCCAGCATGAAGACTAGCGGTTACGAGCAGTACTTC.